These T cell receptor beta chains were read from a single sample in a study of identical twins. TCRdb re-derived calls from the 5' RACE reads in MiXCR, one entry per CDR3 protein. The sample holds fewer than 500,000 distinct CDR3 sequences; 14% are singletons and the top ten take approximately 1%. These data also formed part of another study, on yellow fever vaccine responses in identical twins.

The specimen was CD4+ T cells sorted from blood. The receptors were gathered from a woman in her late teens or twenties in good health. CDR3s include the opening cysteine and the closing phenylalanine or tryptophan. D genes are given only for firm matches. Rows give clone size only sometimes, using once, few, many, or a class for an expanded clone.

CDR3 protein: CSAPTNRGASEQFF; CDR3 DNA: TGCAGTGCCCCAACGAACCGGGGGGCGAGTGAGCAGTTCTTC; CDR3 length: 14; D gene: -; J gene: TRBJ2-1; V gene: TRBV20-1; clone size: -
CDR3 protein: CASSLASGAQYNEQFF; CDR3 DNA: TGTGCCAGCAGCTTAGCGTCCGGGGCGCAGTACAATGAGCAGTTCTTC; CDR3 length: 16; D gene: -; J gene: TRBJ2-1; V gene: TRBV7-2; clone size: few
CDR3 protein: CASSQQGFDNQPQHF; CDR3 DNA: TGTGCCAGCAGCCAACAGGGGTTCGACAATCAGCCCCAGCATTTT; CDR3 length: 15; D gene: -; J gene: TRBJ1-5; V gene: TRBV3-1; clone size: few
CDR3 protein: CASSIDQGRGTEAFF; CDR3 DNA: TGTGCCAGTAGTATCGATCAGGGGAGGGGCACTGAAGCTTTCTTT; CDR3 length: 15; D gene: -; J gene: TRBJ1-1; V gene: TRBV19; clone size: -
CDR3 protein: CASASRKNYEQYF; CDR3 DNA: TGTGCCAGCGCTAGCAGGAAAAACTACGAGCAGTACTTC; CDR3 length: 13; D gene: -; J gene: TRBJ2-7; V gene: TRBV6-1; clone size: -
CDR3 protein: CASSSRDRAGNEQFF; CDR3 DNA: TGTGCCAGCAGCAGCCGGGACAGGGCTGGCAATGAGCAGTTCTTC; CDR3 length: 15; D gene: TRBD1; J gene: TRBJ2-1; V gene: TRBV12-3/TRBV12-4; clone size: -
CDR3 protein: CASSYRRRDIFNEQFF; CDR3 DNA: TGTGCCAGCAGTTACCGCCGCCGGGACATCTTCAATGAGCAGTTCTTC; CDR3 length: 16; D gene: -; J gene: TRBJ2-1; V gene: TRBV6-5; clone size: many
CDR3 protein: CASKYVVSNEQFF; CDR3 DNA: TGTGCCAGTAAATATGTGGTCTCTAATGAGCAGTTCTTC; CDR3 length: 13; D gene: -; J gene: TRBJ2-1; V gene: TRBV7-2; clone size: -
CDR3 protein: CASSYSGVITVTEAFF; CDR3 DNA: TGTGCCAGCAGTTACTCGGGGGTGATCACGGTCACTGAAGCTTTCTTT; CDR3 length: 16; D gene: -; J gene: TRBJ1-1; V gene: TRBV6-5; clone size: few
CDR3 protein: CATHGWTTASYEQYF; CDR3 DNA: TGTGCCACCCATGGCTGGACTACGGCTTCCTACGAGCAGTACTTC; CDR3 length: 15; D gene: -; J gene: TRBJ2-7; V gene: TRBV6-1; clone size: -
CDR3 protein: CASSDPGGHYGYTF; CDR3 DNA: TGTGCCAGCAGTGATCCCGGGGGGCACTATGGCTACACCTTC; CDR3 length: 14; D gene: -; J gene: TRBJ1-2; V gene: TRBV25-1; clone size: few
CDR3 protein: CSAGQGLTEAFF; CDR3 DNA: TGCAGCGCGGGACAGGGATTAACTGAAGCTTTCTTT; CDR3 length: 12; D gene: TRBD1; J gene: TRBJ1-1; V gene: TRBV29-1; clone size: -